These 25 T cell receptor beta chains came from one sample sequenced in a study of regulatory T cells in long-lasting Graves disease. As to time point: newly diagnosed GD, antithyroid drugs for less than 3 months. Generation of the TCR library employed RNA extracted from PBMCs. TCR beta libraries were built with iRepertoire HTBI primers and Arm-PCR of CDR3 regions. From the multiplex PCR reads, TCRdb called clonotypes with MiXCR, one entry per CDR3 protein. Here the sample spans about 540,000 distinct CDR3 sequences, roughly 13% being singletons. This sample also appeared in a second study, on T cells in Graves' hyperthyroidism and ophthalmopathy.

The source was peripheral blood mononuclear cells (PBMCs), collected at new diagnosis, from a patient treated with antithyroid drugs. These receptors were collected from a young man with Graves disease.

This chain uses TRBV5-1 with TRBJ1-3, with D perhaps TRBD1 (6 bases). V lost 0 bases and J 4 bases, leaving 14 bases between the germline ends. The germline CDR1 and CDR2 sequences are SGHRS and YFSETQ. The CDR3 consists of 16 residues. CDR3 sequence (DNA): TGCGCCAGCAGCTTGGCCTCTAGGGGGGTCGGAAACACCATATATTTT. The encoded protein is CASSLASRGVGNTIYF.

The chain couples TRBV18 to TRBJ1-4; D is unclear. V was cut by 3 bases and J by 0 bases, with 8 bases left in between. The CDR3 consists of 15 residues. The germline V gene has CDR1 KGHSH and CDR2 LQKENI. The CDR3 DNA reads as TGTGCCAGCTCACCGCAGGTAGCAACTAATGAAAAACTGTTTTTT. Its translation: CASSPQVATNEKLFF.

Many counts were recorded for this clonotype. The J gene is TRBJ2-6, the V gene TRBV6-5; D unclear. Germline V gives CDR1 MNHEY, CDR2 SVGAGI. V was trimmed by 4 bases and J by 1 base, leaving 14 bases between them. The CDR3 sequence is 17 residues long. The CDR3 nucleotides read TGTGCCAGCAGTTCCCCCCTAGACGCTTCTGGGGCCAACGTCCTGACTTTC. Its translation is CASSSPLDASGANVLTF.

The gene calls are TRBV7-8 and TRBJ2-3, with 9 positions matching TRBD1. The CDR3 is made up of 15 amino acids. Germline assignment: CDR1 SGHVS and CDR2 FQNEAQ. V was clipped by 6 bases and J by 5 bases; unmatched bases: 9. The CDR3 reads CASSYRDRAGDTQYF. Written as DNA, the CDR3 is TGTGCCAGCAGTTACCGGGACAGGGCCGGAGATACGCAGTATTTT.

This clonotype was observed at least ten times. V is TRBV20-1 and J is TRBJ1-5; D is unresolved. V was trimmed by 6 bases and J by 2 bases, leaving 17 bases between them. This CDR3 region has 15 residues. Germline lookup yields CDR1 DFQATT and CDR2 SNEGSKA (reference sequence). CDR3: CSAMMDRRGNQPQHF. CDR3 coding DNA: TGCAGTGCCATGATGGACCGGAGAGGCAATCAGCCCCAGCATTTT.

Ten or more counts support this clonotype. The J gene is TRBJ2-7, the V gene TRBV2; 7 positions agree with TRBD1. V gave up 1 base and J gave up 5 bases; unmatched junction bases: 11. Germline lookup yields CDR1 SNHLY and CDR2 FYNNEI. The CDR3 is 16 residues long. CDR3 nucleotide sequence: TGTGCCAGCAGTGAAGTCGGTTTGACAGGGTCCCACGAGCAGTACTTC. Encoded protein: CASSEVGLTGSHEQYF.

As DNA, the CDR3 is TGCGCCAGCAGCCAATCCTGGGAGGGAGCAGATACGCAGTATTTT. Encoded protein: CASSQSWEGADTQYF. The chain has TRBV4-1 and TRBJ2-3, with 7 bases matching TRBD2. Germline CDR1 MGHRA, CDR2 YSYEKL. V gave up 2 bases and J gave up 4 bases; unmatched junction bases: 6. This CDR3 has 15 residues.

About this clonotype itself: A far larger clone differs by one base, so this is likely a read error. The rearrangement uses TRBV7-9 and TRBJ1-5; TRBD1 agrees at 8 bases. The ends lost 8 bases at V and 2 bases at J; junction bases unmatched: 2. The V gene's germline CDR1 is SEHNR and CDR2 FQNEAQ (reference sequence). This CDR3 comprises 13 residues. The CDR3 nucleotides read TGTGCCAGCGGGGGACAGGGCAATCAGCCCCAGCATTTT. This translates into CASGGQGNQPQHF.

In its sample, this clonotype was seen many times. V is TRBV27 and J is TRBJ2-3, with 9 positions matching TRBD1. V was pared by 6 bases and J by 4 bases, with 11 bases of the junction left unmatched. The germline gives CDR1 MNHEY, CDR2 SMNVEV (reference sequence). The CDR3 loop spans 16 amino acids. CDR3 loop: CASRPIQGAPADTQYF. In nucleotides, the CDR3 is TGTGCCAGCAGACCCATACAGGGGGCGCCGGCAGATACGCAGTATTTT.

This clonotype was recorded at least ten times. This chain links TRBV27 with TRBJ2-5; perhaps TRBD1 as D (5 bases). CDR3 length: 17 amino acids. Germline V gives CDR1 MNHEY, CDR2 SMNVEV (reference sequence). Trimming removed 6 bases from V and 0 bases from J, with 20 bases in between. The CDR3 reads CASSSGITYQYQETQYF. CDR3 in DNA: TGTGCCAGCAGCTCAGGGATAACGTACCAGTACCAAGAGACCCAGTACTTC.

About this clonotype: A far larger clone lies a single base away; this is likely a read error. This rearrangement joins TRBV11-3 to TRBJ2-1; 8 bases map to TRBD2. Germline V gene lookup returns CDR1 SGHNT and CDR2 YENEEA. The CDR3 loop spans 16 amino acids. CDR3 loop: CASSLDLAGTYDEQFF. The DNA of the CDR3 is TGTGCCAGCAGCTTAGATCTAGCGGGTACCTACGATGAGCAGTTCTTC.

This clonotype was counted at least ten times. The germline gene is not matched at one end of the junction; a read error may be the cause. The chain carries TRBV24-1 and TRBJ2-7; D perhaps matches TRBD2 (6 bases). The CDR3 length is 12 residues. CDR1 KGHDR and CDR2 SFDVKD come from the germline V gene. The DNA of the CDR3 is TGTGCCACCGAGGGCACTAGCTACCAGCAGTACTTC. This codes for CATEGTSYQQYF.

V is TRBV11-2 and J is TRBJ2-1; D gene unclear. Germline CDR1 is SGHAT and CDR2 is FQNNGV. The V end lost 4 bases, the J end lost 10 bases, and 14 bases lay between the germline ends. CDR3 size: 13 residues. In nucleotides, the CDR3 is TGTGCCAGCAGCTCCGAAGTCCAGACGGAGCAGTTCTTC. Translated: CASSSEVQTEQFF. Full variable domain (rest looked up from reference TRBV11-2 and TRBJ2-1): EAGVAQSPRYKIIEKRQSVAFWCNPISGHATLYWYQQILGQGPKLLIQFQNNGVVDDSQLPKDRFSAERLKGVDSTLKIQPAKLEDSAVYLCASSSEVQTEQFFGPGTRLTVL.

This clonotype was seen repeatedly, ten times or more. This chain links TRBV2 with TRBJ2-1; TRBD2 aligns across 9 bases. Germline CDR1 SNHLY, CDR2 FYNNEI. Losses at the gene ends were 9 bases for V and 12 bases for J; bases not matched to a gene: 6. There are 11 residues in the CDR3. CDR3 protein: CASTEREVQFF. In DNA, the CDR3 is TGTGCCAGTACGGAGCGGGAGGTGCAGTTCTTC. Combining the CDR3 with reference TRBV2 and TRBJ2-1 gives the whole variable domain EPEVTQTPSHQVTQMGQEVILRCVPISNHLYFYWYRQILGQKVEFLVSFYNNEISEKSEIFDDQFSVERPDGSNFTLKIRSTKLEDSAMYFCASTEREVQFFGPGTRLTVL.

This chain joins TRBV7-9 and TRBJ2-1; D ambiguous. The CDR3 extends over 13 amino acids. Trimming removed 1 base at V and 7 bases at J, with 8 bases between. CDR1 is SEHNR, CDR2 FQNEAQ, per germline (reference sequence). This chain's CDR3 is CASSLDSKNEQFF. The DNA of the CDR3 is TGTGCCAGCAGCTTAGATAGTAAGAATGAGCAGTTCTTC.

In DNA, the CDR3 is TGCGCCAGCAGCTTGTTGGGGATCACAGATACGCAGTATTTT. Translated: CASSLLGITDTQYF. This rearrangement joins TRBV5-1 to TRBJ2-3, with D unclear. Germline values: CDR1 SGHRS, CDR2 YFSETQ. V was clipped by 1 base and J by 2 bases, with 8 bases between them. CDR3 size: 14 residues.

This clonotype was seen ten or more times. The rearrangement uses TRBV27 and TRBJ2-1; 8 bases agree with TRBD2. Germline loops: CDR1 MNHEY, CDR2 SMNVEV (reference sequence). The CDR3 runs to 15 residues. This CDR3 is CAAGLAGYNYNEQFF. The CDR3 coding sequence is TGTGCAGCGGGCCTAGCGGGTTACAACTACAATGAGCAGTTCTTC.

This clonotype was picked up many times. The V and J genes are TRBV12-3 or TRBV12-4 and TRBJ2-5; maybe TRBD2 (6 bases). Trimming removed 6 bases at V and 5 bases at J, with 13 bases between. The CDR3 is 13 residues long. The CDR3 here is CASRPSVRETQYF. DNA of the CDR3: TGTGCCAGCAGGCCTAGCGTACGGGAGACCCAGTACTTC.

This chain uses TRBV10-3 with TRBJ2-3; D unresolved. Germline V gene sequence: CDR1 ENHRY, CDR2 SYGVKD. This CDR3 spans 12 amino acids. The V end lost 0 bases, the J end lost 4 bases, and 2 bases lay between the germline ends. The CDR3 is CAISESSDTQYF. CDR3 DNA: TGTGCCATCAGTGAGTCGTCAGATACGCAGTATTTT.

V usage is TRBV13 and J usage is TRBJ1-5, with 10 bases fitting TRBD1. With 5 bases clipped from V and 0 bases from J, the junction kept 10 bases outside the gene matches. The germline V gene encodes CDR1 PRHDT and CDR2 FYEKMQ (reference sequence). This CDR3 spans 18 amino acids. CDR3 DNA sequence: TGTGCCAGCAGCACCAGACAGGGGGCCAATAATAGCAATCAGCCCCAGCATTTT. Its protein product is CASSTRQGANNSNQPQHF.

The chain uses TRBV6-5 and TRBJ2-7; D uncertain. V lost 0 bases and J lost 3, with 6 bases in between. Germline V gene sequence: CDR1 MNHEY, CDR2 SVGAGI. CDR3 length: 13 residues. The CDR3 spells CASSYSTVYEQYF. The DNA for the CDR3 is TGTGCCAGCAGTTACTCGACCGTCTACGAGCAGTACTTC.

CDR3 sequence reads: CAWRRTLSGTYPYEQYF. The CDR3 DNA reads TGTGCCTGGAGACGGACTCTTTCCGGGACATACCCCTACGAGCAGTACTTC. The chain uses TRBV30 and TRBJ2-7; perhaps TRBD1 as D (6 bases). The CDR3 is 17 residues long. From germline, CDR1 is GTSNPN and CDR2 SVGIG (reference sequence). The germline V and J ends were trimmed by 3 bases and 2 bases, with 23 bases remaining between them. Using reference TRBV30 and TRBJ2-7 for the parts outside the CDR3, the full variable domain is SQTIHQWPATLVQPVGSPLSLECTVEGTSNPNLYWYRQAAGRGLQLLFYSVGIGQISSEVPQNLSASRPQDRQFILSSKKLLLSDSGFYLCAWRRTLSGTYPYEQYFGPGTRLTVT.

The chain carries TRBV19 and TRBJ2-2; D is undetermined. The V gene's germline CDR1 is LNHDA and CDR2 SQIVND (reference sequence). Trimming stripped 5 bases from V and 8 bases from J, with 12 bases between. The CDR3 runs to 13 residues. CDR3: CASSSGRVGELFF. The CDR3 DNA follows: TGTGCCAGTAGTTCCGGCCGAGTGGGGGAGCTGTTTTTT. The variable domain in full, completed from reference TRBV19 and TRBJ2-2, reads DGGITQSPKYLFRKEGQNVTLSCEQNLNHDAMYWYRQDPGQGLRLIYYSQIVNDFQKGDIAEGYSVSREKKESFPLTVTSAQKNPTAFYLCASSSGRVGELFFGEGSRLTVL.

Concerning this clonotype: This likely came from a read error, as a far larger clone is one base away. The chain joins TRBV12-3 or TRBV12-4 to TRBJ2-2; weak D call: TRBD1 (6 bases). The CDR3 extends over 12 amino acids. CDR3 amino acids: CASSPGLGGLFF. The CDR3 bases are TGTGCCAGCAGCCCAGGGCTAGGGGGGCTGTTTTTT.

This clonotype was detected ten times or more. The rearrangement joins TRBV15 to TRBJ2-7, with a tentative D call TRBD2 (7 bases). The CDR3 extends over 12 amino acids. CDR1 is LNHNV and CDR2 is YYDKDF in the germline V gene (reference sequence). V was trimmed by 5 bases and J by 6 bases, leaving 11 bases between them. The CDR3 region is CATSEGGAEQYF. The DNA of the CDR3 is TGTGCCACCAGCGAGGGGGGGGCCGAGCAGTACTTC.